This T cell receptor (beta chain) was obtained from a study of blood T cell repertoires in COVID-19. Study details: The cDNA or gDNA used as material had been derived from T cells, B-cell-depleted T cells, or PBMCs.

The protocol was immunoSEQ multiplex PCR, while the TCRdb copy is restricted to in-frame clones and leaves out a portion. The sample lists 250,000 or so clones; roughly 90% were seen once. CDR3 length equals 17 residues. Unmatched junction bases numbered 13, after V lost 1 base and J lost 5 bases. Germline-derived CDR1 and CDR2 are SGHNT and YENEEA. The TCR comes from a woman aged 25-40 years with acute or convalescent COVID-19. Sequences were obtained from peripheral blood. The gene calls are TRBV11-3 and TRBJ2-7, with 8 bases matching TRBD2. CDR3 protein: CASSLGGLAGSADEQYF. For the CDR3, the DNA is TGTGCCAGCAGCTTAGGTGGGCTAGCGGGCTCCGCGGACGAGCAGTACTTC.